These 9 T cell receptor beta chains were sequenced from one sample in a study of siplizumab effects on memory and regulatory T cells. Assay: immunoSEQ multiplex PCR; the TCRdb copy retains only in-frame clones and omits some. The table shows roughly 68,000 clones, with approximately 87% occurring only once. Sequenced input: memory CD4+ T cells sorted from blood. Receptors originate from a human donor in good health.

The chain couples TRBV5-3 to TRBJ2-7; D may be TRBD2 (5 bases). TRBV5-3 is designated an ORF whose function remains uncertain. V lost 4 bases to trimming and J lost 2 bases, with 13 bases between them. There are 14 residues in the CDR3. This CDR3 is CARSLSVWPYEQYF. The CDR3 DNA reads TGTGCCAGAAGCCTTAGCGTTTGGCCCTACGAGCAGTACTTC.

The rearrangement links TRBV6-1 to TRBJ2-7; 7 bases line up with TRBD1. Looked up from germline, CDR1 is MNHNS and CDR2 is SASEGT. The V gene end was trimmed by 6 bases and the J gene end by 3 bases; junction bases not matched to a gene: 8. This CDR3 contains 14 residues. The CDR3 protein is CASRQPGQNYEQYF. In nucleotides, the CDR3 is TGTGCCAGCAGACAACCGGGACAGAACTACGAGCAGTACTTC.

The chain carries TRBV4-2 and TRBJ2-7, with D hard to call. The V end was cut by 1 base, the J end by 0 bases, with 13 bases between. CDR3 length: 16 amino acids. CDR1 is LGHNA, CDR2 YNFKEQ, per germline. The DNA for the CDR3 is TGTGCCAGCAGCCAAGGTCCAGATTATAGCTCCTACGAGCAGTACTTC. Translated, it gives CASSQGPDYSSYEQYF.

The chain couples TRBV9 to TRBJ2-5; 8 bases align to TRBD2. The CDR3 covers 14 residues. Germline trimming cut 2 bases from V and 5 bases from J; bases unmatched to any gene: 5. Germline CDR1 SGDLS, CDR2 YYNGEE. CDR3 protein: CASSVGTSGETQYF. The CDR3 DNA reads as TGTGCCAGCAGCGTCGGGACTAGTGGGGAGACCCAGTACTTC.

The chain carries TRBV5-6 and TRBJ1-6; D might be TRBD1 (5 bases). Germline CDR1 and CDR2: SGHDT and YYEEEE. CDR3 length: 15 residues. With 4 bases removed from V and 10 bases from J, the gap between germline ends came to 18 bases. This chain's CDR3 is CASSGPQGHLSPLHF. The CDR3 nucleotides are TGTGCCAGCAGCGGGCCCCAGGGTCACCTCTCACCCCTCCACTTT.

The chain uses TRBV2 and TRBJ1-4; 7 positions agree with TRBD1. Trimming cost V 6 bases and J 5 bases; bases outside gene matches: 9. The CDR3 has 15 amino acids. Germline V gives CDR1 SNHLY, CDR2 FYNNEI. Here the CDR3 DNA reads TGTGCCAGCAGAAACGGGACAGCGAGAAATGAAAAACTGTTTTTT. It yields the protein CASRNGTARNEKLFF. Full variable domain (rest looked up from reference TRBV2 and TRBJ1-4): EPEVTQTPSHQVTQMGQEVILRCVPISNHLYFYWYRQILGQKVEFLVSFYNNEISEKSEIFDDQFSVERPDGSNFTLKIRSTKLEDSAMYFCASRNGTARNEKLFFGSGTQLSVL.

This chain uses TRBV27 with TRBJ2-7; 10 nucleotides agree with TRBD2. CDR1 and CDR2 from the germline V gene are MNHEY and SMNVEV (reference sequence). The CDR3 has 15 residues. The V gene end was trimmed by 5 bases and the J gene end by 0 bases; junction bases not matched to a gene: 4. The CDR3 coding sequence is TGTGCCAGCAGTCTAGCGGGAGCAAGCTCCTACGAGCAGTACTTC. It encodes CASSLAGASSYEQYF.

This chain links TRBV5-1 with TRBJ2-1; 13 bases map to TRBD2. V lost 4 bases and J lost 8; bases outside the gene matches: 9. Germline lookup yields CDR1 SGHRS and CDR2 YFSETQ. The CDR3 runs 16 residues. The CDR3 DNA reads as TGCGCCAGCAGCCCTGGGACTAGCGGGGCGAGCGATGAGCAGTTCTTC. Residues: CASSPGTSGASDEQFF.

Note on this clone: The same CDR3 is also encoded by other DNA sequences in this sample. This chain connects TRBV15 to TRBJ2-1; 7 nucleotides align to TRBD1. The V gene's germline CDR1 is LNHNV and CDR2 YYDKDF (reference sequence). The CDR3 totals 15 residues. With 2 bases clipped from V and 3 bases from J, the junction kept 4 bases outside the gene matches. The CDR3 DNA is TGTGCCACCAGCAGAAGGGCAGGGGGCTACAATGAGCAGTTCTTC. Protein product: CATSRRAGGYNEQFF.